This T cell receptor (beta chain) was obtained from a study of blood T cell repertoires in COVID-19. Study as a whole: PBMCs, B-cell-depleted T cells, or T cells provided the cDNA or gDNA that made up the material.

Germline assignment: CDR1 SGHRS and CDR2 YFSETQ. Trimming cost V 2 bases and J 4 bases; bases outside gene matches: 5. The CDR3 contains 16 residues. Adults between about 18 and 95 years of age took part from about two dozen US areas. Cohort assignment relied on participant-reported clinical history. Per the original data handling: Amplified reference gene primers provided the basis for estimating nucleated cell counts. Clones were sequenced by immunoSEQ multiplex PCR, and TCRdb holds only the in-frame ones, with some missing. That table furnishes V, J and clone size, whereas the DNA furnished D and trimming. The sample shows fewer than 250,000 clones, 87% of them seen only once.

J is TRBJ2-3 and V is TRBV5-1, with 12 bases fitting TRBD2. The sequenced sample consisted of PBMCs or T cells enriched from blood (not recorded which). This clonotype originated in a man younger than 45 in a cohort exposed to, infected with or recovered from COVID-19 (not recorded which). The CDR3 sequence is CASSFPTSGSADTQYF. CDR3 bases: TGCGCCAGCAGCTTTCCGACTAGCGGGAGTGCAGATACGCAGTATTTT.